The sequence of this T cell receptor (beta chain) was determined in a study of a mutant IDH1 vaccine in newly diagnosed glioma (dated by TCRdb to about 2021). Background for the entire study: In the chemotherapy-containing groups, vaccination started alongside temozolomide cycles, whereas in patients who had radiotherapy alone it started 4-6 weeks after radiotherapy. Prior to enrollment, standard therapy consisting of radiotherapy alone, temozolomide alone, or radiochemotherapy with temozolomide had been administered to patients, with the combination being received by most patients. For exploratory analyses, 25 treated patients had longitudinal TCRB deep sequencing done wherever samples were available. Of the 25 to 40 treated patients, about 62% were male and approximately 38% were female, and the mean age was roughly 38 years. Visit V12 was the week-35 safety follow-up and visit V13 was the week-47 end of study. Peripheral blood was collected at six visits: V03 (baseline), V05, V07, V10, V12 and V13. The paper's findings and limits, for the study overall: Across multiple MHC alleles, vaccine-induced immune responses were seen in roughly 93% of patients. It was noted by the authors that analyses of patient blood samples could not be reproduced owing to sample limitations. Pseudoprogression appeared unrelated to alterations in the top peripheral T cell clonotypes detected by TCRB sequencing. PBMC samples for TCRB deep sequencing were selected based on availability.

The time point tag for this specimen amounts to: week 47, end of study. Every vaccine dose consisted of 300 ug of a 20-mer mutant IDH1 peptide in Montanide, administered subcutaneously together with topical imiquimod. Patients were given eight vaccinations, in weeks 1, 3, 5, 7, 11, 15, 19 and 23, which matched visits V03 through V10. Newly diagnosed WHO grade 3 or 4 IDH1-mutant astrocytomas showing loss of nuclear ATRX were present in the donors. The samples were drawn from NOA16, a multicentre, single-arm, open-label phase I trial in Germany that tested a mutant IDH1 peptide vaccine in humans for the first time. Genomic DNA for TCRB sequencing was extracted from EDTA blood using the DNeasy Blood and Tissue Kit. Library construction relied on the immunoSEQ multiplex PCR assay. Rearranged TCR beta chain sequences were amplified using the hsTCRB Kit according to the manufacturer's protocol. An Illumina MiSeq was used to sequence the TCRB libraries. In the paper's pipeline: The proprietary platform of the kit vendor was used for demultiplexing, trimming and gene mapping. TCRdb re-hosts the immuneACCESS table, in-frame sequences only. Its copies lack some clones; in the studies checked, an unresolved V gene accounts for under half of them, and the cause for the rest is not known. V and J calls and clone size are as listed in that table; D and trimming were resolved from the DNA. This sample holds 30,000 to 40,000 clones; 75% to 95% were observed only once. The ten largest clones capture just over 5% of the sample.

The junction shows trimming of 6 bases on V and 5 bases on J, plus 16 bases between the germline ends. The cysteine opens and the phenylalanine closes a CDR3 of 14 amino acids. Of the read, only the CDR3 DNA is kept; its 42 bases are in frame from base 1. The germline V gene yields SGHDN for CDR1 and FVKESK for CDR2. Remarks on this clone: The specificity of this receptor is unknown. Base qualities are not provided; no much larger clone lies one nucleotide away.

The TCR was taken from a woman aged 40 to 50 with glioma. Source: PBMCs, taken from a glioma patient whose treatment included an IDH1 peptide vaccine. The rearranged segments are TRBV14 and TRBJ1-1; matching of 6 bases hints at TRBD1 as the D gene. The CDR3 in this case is CASSDRPSYTEAFF. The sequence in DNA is TGTGCCAGCAGTGACAGGCCTTCCTATACTGAAGCTTTCTTT.